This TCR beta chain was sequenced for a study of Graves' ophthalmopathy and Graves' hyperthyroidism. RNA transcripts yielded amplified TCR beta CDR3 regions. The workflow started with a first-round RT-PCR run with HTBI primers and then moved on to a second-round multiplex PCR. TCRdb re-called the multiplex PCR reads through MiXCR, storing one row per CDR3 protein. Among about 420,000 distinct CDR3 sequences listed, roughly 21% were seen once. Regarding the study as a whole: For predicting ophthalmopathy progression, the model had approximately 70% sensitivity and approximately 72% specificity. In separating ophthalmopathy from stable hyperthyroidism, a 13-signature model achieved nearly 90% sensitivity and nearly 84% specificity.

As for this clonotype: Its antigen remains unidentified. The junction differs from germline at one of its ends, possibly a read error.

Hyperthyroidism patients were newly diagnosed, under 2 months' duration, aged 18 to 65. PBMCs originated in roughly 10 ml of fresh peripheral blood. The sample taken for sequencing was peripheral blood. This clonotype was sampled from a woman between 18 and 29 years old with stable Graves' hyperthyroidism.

CDR3 residues: CAGSPRNRGRSGANVLTF. Here the CDR3 DNA reads TGTGCCGGCAGTCCTAGGAACAGGGGCCGCTCTGGGGCCAACGTCCTGACTTTC. The chain carries TRBV6-2 or TRBV6-3 and TRBJ2-6; 7 positions match TRBD1. The CDR3 totals 18 residues. Germline V gene lookup returns CDR1 MNHEY and CDR2 SVGEGT.